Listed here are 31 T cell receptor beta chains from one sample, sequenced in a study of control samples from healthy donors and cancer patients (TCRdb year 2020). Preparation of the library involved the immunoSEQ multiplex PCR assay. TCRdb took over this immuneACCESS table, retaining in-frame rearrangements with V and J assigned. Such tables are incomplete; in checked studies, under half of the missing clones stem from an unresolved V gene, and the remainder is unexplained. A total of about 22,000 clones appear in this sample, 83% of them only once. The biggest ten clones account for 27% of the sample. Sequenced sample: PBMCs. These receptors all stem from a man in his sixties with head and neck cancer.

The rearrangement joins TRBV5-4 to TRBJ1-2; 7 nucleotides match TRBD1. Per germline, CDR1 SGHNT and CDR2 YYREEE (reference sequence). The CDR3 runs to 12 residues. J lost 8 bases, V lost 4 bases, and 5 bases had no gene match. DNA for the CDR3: TGTGCCAGCAGCCAGACAGGGTTAGGCTACACCTTC. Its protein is CASSQTGLGYTF.

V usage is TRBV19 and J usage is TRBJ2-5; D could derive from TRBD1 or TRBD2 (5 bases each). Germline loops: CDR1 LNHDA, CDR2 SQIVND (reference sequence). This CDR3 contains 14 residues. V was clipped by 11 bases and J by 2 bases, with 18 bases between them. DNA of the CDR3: TGTGCCCGCGGGTCCGGACATGTTCAAGAGACCCAGTACTTC. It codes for CARGSGHVQETQYF.

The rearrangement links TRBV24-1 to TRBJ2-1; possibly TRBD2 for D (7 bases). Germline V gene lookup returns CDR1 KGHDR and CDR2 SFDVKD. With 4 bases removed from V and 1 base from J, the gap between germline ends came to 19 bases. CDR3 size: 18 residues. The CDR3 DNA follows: TGTGCCACCAGTGAGGGAGGGGGGCCCTTAAGTTCCTACAATGAGCAGTTCTTC. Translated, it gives CATSEGGGPLSSYNEQFF.

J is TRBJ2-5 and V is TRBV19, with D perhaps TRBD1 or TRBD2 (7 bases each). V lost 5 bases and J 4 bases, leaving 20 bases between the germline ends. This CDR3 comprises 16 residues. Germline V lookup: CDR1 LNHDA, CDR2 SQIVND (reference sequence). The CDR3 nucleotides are TGTGCCAGTAGTGGGGGGAGGGGGCGGGCGGGAGAGACCCAGTACTTC. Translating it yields CASSGGRGRAGETQYF.

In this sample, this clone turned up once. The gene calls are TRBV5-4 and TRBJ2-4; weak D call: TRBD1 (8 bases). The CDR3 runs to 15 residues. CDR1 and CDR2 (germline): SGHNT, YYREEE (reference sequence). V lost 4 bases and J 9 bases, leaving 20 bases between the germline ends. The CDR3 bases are TGTGCCAGCAGCGAACCACGTACAGGGGGGGGCATTCAGTACTTC. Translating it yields CASSEPRTGGGIQYF.

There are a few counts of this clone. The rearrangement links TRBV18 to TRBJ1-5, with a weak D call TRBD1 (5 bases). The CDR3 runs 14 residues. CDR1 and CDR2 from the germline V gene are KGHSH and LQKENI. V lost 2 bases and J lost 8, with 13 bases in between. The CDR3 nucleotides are TGTGCCAGCTCACCAGAGGGGCCGGTCAAGCCCCAGCATTTT. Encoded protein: CASSPEGPVKPQHF.

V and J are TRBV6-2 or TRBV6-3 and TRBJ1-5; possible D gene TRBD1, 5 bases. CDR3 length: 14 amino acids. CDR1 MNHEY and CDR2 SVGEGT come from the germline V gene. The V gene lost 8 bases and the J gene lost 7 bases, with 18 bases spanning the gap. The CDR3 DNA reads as TGTGCCAGCCGTTTCCAGGGTGCGGGACAGCCCCAGCATTTT. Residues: CASRFQGAGQPQHF.

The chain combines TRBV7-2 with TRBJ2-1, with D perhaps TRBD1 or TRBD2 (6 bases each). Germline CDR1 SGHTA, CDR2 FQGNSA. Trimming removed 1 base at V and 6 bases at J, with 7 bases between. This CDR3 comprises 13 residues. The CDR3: CASSLEGGNEQFF. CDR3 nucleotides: TGTGCCAGCAGCTTAGAGGGGGGCAATGAGCAGTTCTTC.

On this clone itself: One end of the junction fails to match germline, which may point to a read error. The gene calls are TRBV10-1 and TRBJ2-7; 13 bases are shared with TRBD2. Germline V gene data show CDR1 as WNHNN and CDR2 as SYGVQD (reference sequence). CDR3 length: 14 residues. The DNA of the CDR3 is TGCGCCAGCAGTGGCCGGACTAGCGGGAGACCTGCCCACTTC. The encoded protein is CASSGRTSGRPAHF.

In nucleotides, the CDR3 is TGTGCCAGCAGCTTGGGTCCGTTAACTAATGAAAAACTGTTTTTT. Translation: CASSLGPLTNEKLFF. The V call is TRBV5-4, the J call TRBJ1-4; the D is unclear. Germline V lookup: CDR1 SGHNT, CDR2 YYREEE (reference sequence). This CDR3 is built from 15 residues. Trimming left V 0 bases short and J 1 base short, with 7 bases between.

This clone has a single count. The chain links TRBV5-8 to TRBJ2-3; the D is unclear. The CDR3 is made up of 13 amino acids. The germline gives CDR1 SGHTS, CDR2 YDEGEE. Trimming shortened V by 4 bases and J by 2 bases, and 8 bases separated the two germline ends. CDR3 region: CASSPLNTDTQYF. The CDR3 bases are TGTGCCAGCAGCCCTTTAAACACAGATACGCAGTATTTT.

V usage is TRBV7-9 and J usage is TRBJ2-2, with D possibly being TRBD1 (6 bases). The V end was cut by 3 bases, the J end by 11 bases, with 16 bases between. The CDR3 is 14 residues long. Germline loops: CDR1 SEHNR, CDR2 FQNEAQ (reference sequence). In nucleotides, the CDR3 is TGTGCCAGCAGCTTCAGAGTGGGGGCAAATGAGCTGTTTTTT. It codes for CASSFRVGANELFF.

This CDR3 is CASSLDGAGSYEQYF. The CDR3 nucleotides are TGTGCCAGCAGCTTAGACGGAGCGGGTTCCTACGAGCAGTACTTC. The J gene is TRBJ2-7, the V gene TRBV11-1, with D tentatively TRBD2 (6 bases). There are 15 residues in the CDR3. Trimming took off 1 base at V and 1 base at J, with 11 bases between the two ends. Germline V gene sequence: CDR1 SGHAT, CDR2 FQDESV (reference sequence).

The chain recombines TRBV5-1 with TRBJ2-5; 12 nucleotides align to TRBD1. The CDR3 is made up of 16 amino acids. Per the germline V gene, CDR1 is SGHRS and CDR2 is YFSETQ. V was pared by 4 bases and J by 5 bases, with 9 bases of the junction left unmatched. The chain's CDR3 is CASSPGQGASIETQYF. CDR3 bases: TGCGCCAGCAGCCCGGGACAGGGGGCGAGTATCGAGACCCAGTACTTC. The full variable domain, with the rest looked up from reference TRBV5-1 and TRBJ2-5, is KAGVTQTPRYLIKTRGQQVTLSCSPISGHRSVSWYQQTPGQGLQFLFEYFSETQRNKGNFPGRFSGRQFSNSRSEMNVSTLELGDSALYLCASSPGQGASIETQYFGPGTRLLVL.

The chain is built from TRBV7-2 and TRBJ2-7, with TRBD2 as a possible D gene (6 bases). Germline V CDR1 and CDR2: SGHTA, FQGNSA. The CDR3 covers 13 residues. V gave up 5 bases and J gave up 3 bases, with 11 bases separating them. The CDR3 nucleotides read TGTGCCAGCAGCCGGGGGACCCTCTACGAGCAGTACTTC. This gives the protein CASSRGTLYEQYF. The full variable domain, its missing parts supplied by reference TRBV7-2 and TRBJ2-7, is GAGVSQSPSNKVTEKGKDVELRCDPISGHTALYWYRQSLGQGLEFLIYFQGNSAPDKSGLPSDRFSAERTGGSVSTLTIQRTQQEDSAVYLCASSRGTLYEQYFGPGTRLTVT.

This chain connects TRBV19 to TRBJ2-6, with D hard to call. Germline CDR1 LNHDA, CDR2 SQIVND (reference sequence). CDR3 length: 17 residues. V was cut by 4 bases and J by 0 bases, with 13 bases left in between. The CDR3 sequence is CASSTGRLPSGANVLTF. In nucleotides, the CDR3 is TGTGCCAGTAGTACAGGCCGCCTTCCCTCTGGGGCCAACGTCCTGACTTTC.

Here the CDR3 reads CASSEVDEQYF. The CDR3 DNA reads as TGTGCCAGCAGTGAAGTAGACGAGCAGTACTTC. The rearrangement uses TRBV6-1 and TRBJ2-7; no reliable D call. V shed 1 base and J shed 5 bases, with 3 bases lying between them. CDR1 is MNHNS, CDR2 SASEGT, per germline. The CDR3 has 11 residues.

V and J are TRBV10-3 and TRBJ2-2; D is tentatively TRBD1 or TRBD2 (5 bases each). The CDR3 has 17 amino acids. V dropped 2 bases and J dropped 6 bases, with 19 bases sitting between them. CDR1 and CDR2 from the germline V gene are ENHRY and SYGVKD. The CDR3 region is CAISETRAQGRAGELFF. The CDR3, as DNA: TGTGCCATCAGTGAGACGCGGGCCCAGGGAAGGGCCGGGGAGCTGTTTTTT.

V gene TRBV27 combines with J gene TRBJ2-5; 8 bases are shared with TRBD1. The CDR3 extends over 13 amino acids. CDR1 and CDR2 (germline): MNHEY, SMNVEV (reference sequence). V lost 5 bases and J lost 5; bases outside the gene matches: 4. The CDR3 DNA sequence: TGTGCCAGCAGTCCTCGGACAGGGGAGACCCAGTACTTC. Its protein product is CASSPRTGETQYF.

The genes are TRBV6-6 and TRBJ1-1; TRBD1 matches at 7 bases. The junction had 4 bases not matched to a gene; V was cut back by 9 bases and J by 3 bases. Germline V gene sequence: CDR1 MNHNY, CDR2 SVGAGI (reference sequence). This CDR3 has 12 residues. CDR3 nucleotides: TGTGCCAGTACAGGGGATCACACTGAAGCTTTCTTT. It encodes CASTGDHTEAFF.

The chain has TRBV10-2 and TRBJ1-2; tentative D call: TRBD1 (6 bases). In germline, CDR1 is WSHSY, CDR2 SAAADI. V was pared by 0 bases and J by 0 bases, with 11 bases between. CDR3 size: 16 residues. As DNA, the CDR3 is TGCGCCAGCAGTGAGTCGAGGGGGGTTACTAACTATGGCTACACCTTC. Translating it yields CASSESRGVTNYGYTF.

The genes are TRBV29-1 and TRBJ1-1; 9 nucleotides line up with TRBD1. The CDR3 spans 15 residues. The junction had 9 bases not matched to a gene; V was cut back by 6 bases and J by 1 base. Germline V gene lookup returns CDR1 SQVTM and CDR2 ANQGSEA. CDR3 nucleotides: TGCAGCGTCGCCGGGACAGGGTCCAGGAACACTGAAGCTTTCTTT. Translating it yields CSVAGTGSRNTEAFF. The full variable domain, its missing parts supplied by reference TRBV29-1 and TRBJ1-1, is SAVISQKPSRDICQRGTSLTIQCQVDSQVTMMFWYRQQPGQSLTLIATANQGSEATYESGFVIDKFPISRPNLTFSTLTVSNMSPEDSSIYLCSVAGTGSRNTEAFFGQGTRLTVV.

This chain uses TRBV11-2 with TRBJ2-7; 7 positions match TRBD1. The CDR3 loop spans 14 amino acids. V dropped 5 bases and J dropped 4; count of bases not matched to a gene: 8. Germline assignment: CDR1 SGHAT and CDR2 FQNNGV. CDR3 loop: CASSPHATGYEQYF. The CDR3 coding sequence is TGTGCCAGCAGCCCCCACGCGACAGGGTACGAGCAGTACTTC.

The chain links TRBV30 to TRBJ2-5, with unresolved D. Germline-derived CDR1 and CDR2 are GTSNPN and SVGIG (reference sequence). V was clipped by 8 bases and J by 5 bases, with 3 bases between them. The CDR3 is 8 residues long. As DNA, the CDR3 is TGTGCCGGGGAGACCCAGTACTTC. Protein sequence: CAGETQYF.

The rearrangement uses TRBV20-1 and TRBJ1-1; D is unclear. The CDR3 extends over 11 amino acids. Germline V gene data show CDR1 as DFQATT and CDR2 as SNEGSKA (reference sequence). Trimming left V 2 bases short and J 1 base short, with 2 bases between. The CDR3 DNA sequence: TGCAGTGCTAGACCGAACACTGAAGCTTTCTTT. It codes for CSARPNTEAFF.

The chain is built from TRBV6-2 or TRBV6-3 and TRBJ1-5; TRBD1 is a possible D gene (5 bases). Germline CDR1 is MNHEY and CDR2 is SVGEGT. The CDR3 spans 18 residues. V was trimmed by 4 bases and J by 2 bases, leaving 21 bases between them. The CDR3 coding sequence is TGTGCCAGCAGTTTCATAAGCCGGGACTGGCGGGGCAATCAGCCCCAGCATTTT. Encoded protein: CASSFISRDWRGNQPQHF.

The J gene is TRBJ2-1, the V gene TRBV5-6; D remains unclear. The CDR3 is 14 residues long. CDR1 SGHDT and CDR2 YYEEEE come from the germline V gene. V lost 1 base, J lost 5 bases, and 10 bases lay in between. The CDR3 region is CASSLHSEDNEQFF. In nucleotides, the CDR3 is TGTGCCAGCAGCTTGCACAGCGAGGACAATGAGCAGTTCTTC.

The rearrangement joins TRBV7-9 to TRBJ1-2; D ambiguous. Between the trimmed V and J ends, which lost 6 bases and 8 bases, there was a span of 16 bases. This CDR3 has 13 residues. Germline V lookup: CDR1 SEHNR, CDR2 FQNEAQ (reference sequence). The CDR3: CASSGFNELGYTF. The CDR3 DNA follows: TGTGCCAGCAGTGGGTTTAATGAGTTGGGCTACACCTTC.

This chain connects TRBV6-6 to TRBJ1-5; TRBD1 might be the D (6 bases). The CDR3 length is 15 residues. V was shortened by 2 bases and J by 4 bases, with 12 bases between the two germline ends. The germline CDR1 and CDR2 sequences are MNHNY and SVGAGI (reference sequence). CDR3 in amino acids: CASSYEGGGNQPQHF. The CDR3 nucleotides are TGTGCCAGCAGTTACGAAGGGGGGGGTAATCAGCCCCAGCATTTT.

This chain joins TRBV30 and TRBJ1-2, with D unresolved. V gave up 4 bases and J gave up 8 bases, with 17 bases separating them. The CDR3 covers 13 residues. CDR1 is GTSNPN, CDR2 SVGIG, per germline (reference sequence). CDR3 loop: CAWNYRREDGYTF. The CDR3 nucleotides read TGTGCCTGGAACTACCGAAGGGAAGACGGCTACACCTTC. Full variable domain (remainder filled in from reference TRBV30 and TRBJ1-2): SQTIHQWPATLVQPVGSPLSLECTVEGTSNPNLYWYRQAAGRGLQLLFYSVGIGQISSEVPQNLSASRPQDRQFILSSKKLLLSDSGFYLCAWNYRREDGYTFGSGTRLTVV.

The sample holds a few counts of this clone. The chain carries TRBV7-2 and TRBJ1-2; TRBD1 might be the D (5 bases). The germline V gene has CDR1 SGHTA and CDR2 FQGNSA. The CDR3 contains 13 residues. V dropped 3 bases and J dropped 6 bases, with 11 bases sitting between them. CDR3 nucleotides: TGTGCCAGCAGCTTTGACAGTATCGATGGCTACACCTTC. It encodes CASSFDSIDGYTF.